This T cell receptor (beta chain) was identified in a study of T cell clusters in autoimmune cytopenias. Study-wide results and caveats: A dominant lymphoma-associated repertoire apparently masked the cluster-lack signature in secondary cytopenia versus chronic lymphocytic leukemia. Exclusive TRB clusters were almost three-fold more numerous in healthy donors than in active autoimmune hepatitis. TRB repertoire shifts in secondary cytopenia and chronic lymphocytic leukemia mostly reflected lymphoma, not autoimmunity. Primary autoimmune cytopenia patients appeared to lack physiological T cell clusters present in healthy donors.

Some 39,000 genome equivalents of blood DNA were amplified for TRB. TRB was amplified by touch-down multiplex PCR, primer pools A and B combined. From its re-call of the multiplex PCR reads, TCRdb lists each CDR3 protein once, without DNA. The listing records more than 4,500 distinct CDR3 sequences. Germline V CDR1 and CDR2: GTSNPN, SVGIG (reference sequence). CDR3 length equals 12 residues. Measured by frequency, this clonotype is medium-sized. Its cognate antigen is unknown. The sequencing sample was made of peripheral blood. J is TRBJ2-7 and V is TRBV30. The TCR originated in a human donor with an autoimmune cytopenia or autoimmune hepatitis (not recorded which). CDR3 amino acids: CAWSTQRYEQYF.